A selection of T cell receptor beta chains follows, all from one sample in a study of T cell responses to AZD1222 COVID-19 vaccine. Here immunoSEQ multiplex PCR was the method, and the copy in TCRdb shows in-frame clones only, minus some. This sample has approximately 110,000 clones, with approximately 90% found just once. The source material was peripheral blood, sampled on day 0 of AZD1222 vaccination. These receptors all come from an adult in good health. CDR3s include the opening cysteine and the closing phenylalanine or tryptophan. A D gene is named only where the DNA matches it firmly. Size values are once, few and many counts, or a class for expanded clones, and some rows have none.

-	TRBV7-9	TRBJ2-7	-	TGTGCCAGCAGCTTCCGGAGTGGGGCCTCCTACGAGCAGTACTTC	CASSFRSGASYEQYF
-	TRBV6-5	TRBJ1-3	-	TGTGCCAGCAGCGCCTTTGGAAACACCATATATTTT	CASSAFGNTIYF
once	TRBV5-1	TRBJ2-7	-	TGCGCCAGCAGCTTGGGGGGGCAGGGCGAGCAGTACTTC	CASSLGGQGEQYF
-	TRBV6-4	TRBJ2-2	-	TGTGCCAGCAGTGTGAGGGACACCGGGGAGCTGTTTTTT	CASSVRDTGELFF
-	TRBV3-1/TRBV3-2	TRBJ1-3	-	TGTGCCAGCAGCTTGCACAAGGACTCTGGAAACACCATATATTTT	CASSLHKDSGNTIYF
-	TRBV27	TRBJ2-7	TRBD2	TGTGCCAGCAGTAGGGGACTAGCGAGGACTTACGAGCAGTACTTC	CASSRGLARTYEQYF
-	TRBV6-5	TRBJ1-2	-	TGTGCCAGCAGTTACTCGCCTGGGGTGAGTGGCTACACCTTC	CASSYSPGVSGYTF
-	TRBV2	TRBJ2-7	-	TGTGCCAGCAGCCCATCGACAGGACCCTACGAGCAGTACTTC	CASSPSTGPYEQYF
few	TRBV7-9	TRBJ2-7	-	TGTGCCAGCAGCTTAGCTCTGGAAGAATACTACGAGCAGTACTTC	CASSLALEEYYEQYF
-	TRBV27	TRBJ1-1	TRBD1	TGTGCCAGCAGTCTTCAACCGGGACAGATCACTGAAGCTTTCTTT	CASSLQPGQITEAFF
-	TRBV10-1	TRBJ2-3	-	TGCGCCAGCAGTGAGTCTTCGGACACAGATACGCAGTATTTT	CASSESSDTDTQYF
few	TRBV3-1/TRBV3-2	TRBJ2-2	-	TGTGCCAGCAGCCAATCCCGCTTGGTCGGGGAGCTGTTTTTT	CASSQSRLVGELFF
-	TRBV5-1	TRBJ2-1	-	TGCGCCAGCAGCTTGGTGACAGGGACTGGTGAGCAGTTCTTC	CASSLVTGTGEQFF
-	TRBV28	TRBJ1-2	-	TGTGCCAGCAGTTCCCCCGACAGGCGAACGAGCTACACCTTC	CASSSPDRRTSYTF
-	TRBV6-6	TRBJ1-5	-	TGTGCCAGCACGCCGCAGGAGCGAGCCGCCAATCAGCCCCAGCATTTT	CASTPQERAANQPQHF
-	TRBV5-6	TRBJ2-5	-	TGTGCCAGCAGCTTGCGGGGGCCCGCGGGGACCCAGTACTTC	CASSLRGPAGTQYF
-	TRBV7-9	TRBJ2-1	-	TGTGCCAGCAGCTTAGCAATCGGCGTTTACAATGAGCAGTTCTTC	CASSLAIGVYNEQFF
-	TRBV6-5	TRBJ1-2	-	TGTGCCAGCAGTTACGGAAAAGGCTACACCTTC	CASSYGKGYTF
-	TRBV19	TRBJ2-7	-	TGTGCCAGTAGTATTAGGCTAGGAGCGCACGAGCAGTACTTC	CASSIRLGAHEQYF
-	TRBV4-1	TRBJ2-1	TRBD2	TGCGCCAGCAGCCAATTTACTAGCGGGGGGGCGAATGAGCAGTTCTTC	CASSQFTSGGANEQFF
-	TRBV29-1	TRBJ1-5	-	TGCAGCTTCGGGCATGAGGGTCAGCCCCAGCATTTT	CSFGHEGQPQHF
-	TRBV6-5	TRBJ1-2	TRBD1	TGTGCCAGCAGTAGGTTACAGGGGGGGAATGGCTACACCTTC	CASSRLQGGNGYTF
-	TRBV3-1/TRBV3-2	TRBJ2-3	TRBD2	TGTGCCAGCATGGGGACTAGCGGACCGACTAGCACAGATACGCAGTATTTT	CASMGTSGPTSTDTQYF
-	TRBV3-1/TRBV3-2	TRBJ2-1	TRBD2	TGTGCCAGCAGCCAAGGGGGACTAGCGGGGGCCTACAATGAGCAGTTCTTC	CASSQGGLAGAYNEQFF
-	TRBV5-1	TRBJ1-2	TRBD1	TGCGCCAGCAGCTGGGGACAGGGCTATGGCTACACCTTC	CASSWGQGYGYTF
once	TRBV13	TRBJ1-2	TRBD1	TGTGCCAGCAGCCTGTATGGGACAGGTAACTATGGCTACACCTTC	CASSLYGTGNYGYTF
once	TRBV12-3/TRBV12-4	TRBJ1-2	-	TGTGCCAGCAGTCTCCGGGCGAATGGCTACACCTTC	CASSLRANGYTF
-	TRBV7-2	TRBJ1-1	TRBD1	TGTGCCAGCAGCTTAGCCCCGGGACAGGGGAACACTGAAGCTTTCTTT	CASSLAPGQGNTEAFF
-	TRBV5-1	TRBJ1-2	TRBD1	TGCGCCAGCGGGCCCGAGGGGGCTAGCTATGGCTACACCTTC	CASGPEGASYGYTF
-	TRBV5-8	TRBJ1-1	-	TGTGCCAGCAGCCGTTCCGGCAGGCGAGTGAACACTGAAGCTTTCTTT	CASSRSGRRVNTEAFF
-	TRBV18	TRBJ1-3	-	TGTGCCAGCTCACCACAGGGCCTGGAGGGAAACACCATATATTTT	CASSPQGLEGNTIYF
-	TRBV5-1	TRBJ2-2	-	TGCGCCAGCAGCTTAGGGACACCGAACACCGGGGAGCTGTTTTTT	CASSLGTPNTGELFF
-	TRBV28	TRBJ1-1	TRBD1	TGTGCCAGCAGTGCGGGACAGGGGGGGCCTGAAGCTTTCTTT	CASSAGQGGPEAFF
-	TRBV30	TRBJ1-1	-	TGTGCCTGGAGTTGGGGCTCGCCTGAAGCTTTCTTT	CAWSWGSPEAFF
-	TRBV18	TRBJ2-7	-	TGTGCCAGCTCCCTAACCGGGCTATCCTACGAGCAGTACTTC	CASSLTGLSYEQYF
-	TRBV6-2/TRBV6-3	TRBJ2-1	TRBD2	TGTGCCAGCAGTTACGGGGGCAGCGGGAGGGCCACTGAGCAGTTCTTC	CASSYGGSGRATEQFF
-	TRBV6-2/TRBV6-3	TRBJ1-5	-	TGTGCCAGCAGTGGCCCGGTTAGCAATCAGCCCCAGCATTTT	CASSGPVSNQPQHF
-	TRBV29-1	TRBJ2-3	TRBD1	TGCAGCGTTCCTTGGCGACAGGGGGCCAACACAGATACGCAGTATTTT	CSVPWRQGANTDTQYF
-	TRBV11-2	TRBJ2-7	-	TGTGCCAGCAGTTACACCCGGGGCGGGAAGCTTCCCTACGAGCAGTACTTC	CASSYTRGGKLPYEQYF
-	TRBV9	TRBJ2-1	TRBD2	TGTGCCAGCAGCTTAGCGGGATGGGGAGATGAGCAGTTCTTC	CASSLAGWGDEQFF